These 3 T cell receptor beta chains were sequenced from one sample in a study of Ad26.COV2.S vaccination and SARS-CoV-2 variants. Here immunoSEQ multiplex PCR was the method, and the copy in TCRdb shows in-frame clones only, minus some. The sample consists of around 340,000 clones, around 89% of them appearing once. Treatment here: approximately 18 received Ad26.COV2.S at low or high dose, single or two shots; several received placebo; per-sample allocation not given. Collection of samples fell on day 63 after the first vaccine or placebo injection. The sample in question was peripheral blood, obtained in a trial of Ad26.COV2.S vaccine versus placebo. The receptor source for this set is a person aged 18-60 years who received the Ad26.COV2.S COVID-19 vaccine or a placebo.

The CDR3: CASSPGQGAKEQYF. CDR3 sequence (DNA): TGTGCCAGCAGCCCGGGACAGGGGGCTAAGGAGCAGTACTTC. This chain joins TRBV5-5 and TRBJ2-7, with 12 bases lining up with TRBD1. The CDR3 covers 14 residues. J lost 7 bases, V lost 4 bases, and 6 bases had no gene match. The germline V gene has CDR1 SGHKS and CDR2 YYEKEE (reference sequence).

This chain joins TRBV30 and TRBJ1-1, with D perhaps TRBD1 (6 bases). Trimming shortened V by 2 bases and J by 2 bases, and 12 bases separated the two germline ends. The CDR3 consists of 14 residues. The germline V gene has CDR1 GTSNPN and CDR2 SVGIG (reference sequence). The CDR3 reads CAWSSAGVNTEAFF. CDR3 coding DNA: TGTGCCTGGAGTTCTGCAGGGGTTAACACTGAAGCTTTCTTT.

The CDR3 DNA is TGTGCCAGCAGCTTCCGCGGGATCGAGACCCAGTACTTC. Its protein is CASSFRGIETQYF. This rearrangement joins TRBV7-2 to TRBJ2-5, with D perhaps TRBD2 (6 bases). Trimming stripped 3 bases from V and 5 bases from J, with 10 bases between. Germline assignment: CDR1 SGHTA and CDR2 FQGNSA. The CDR3 has 13 residues.